Listed below are T cell receptor beta chains from one sample, sequenced in a study of CD8 T cells in ankylosing spondylitis. MiXCR, applied by TCRdb to the 5' RACE reads, yields one record per CDR3 protein. The sample has tens of thousands of distinct CDR3 sequences, over 5.5% seen once. The source material was blood, either unsorted or a sorted T cell fraction (not recorded which). These receptor sequences come from a male donor with ankylosing spondylitis or in good health (not recorded which). CDR3s include the opening cysteine and the closing phenylalanine or tryptophan. Each record gives: V gene, clone size, J gene, D gene, CDR3 protein, CDR3 DNA. A D gene is named only where the DNA matches it firmly. Expanded clones get a size class; other rows say once, few or many, or leave the size out.

TRBV6-5	many	TRBJ2-2	TRBD1	CASSYLDRGSSGELFF	TGTGCCAGCAGTTACTTGGACAGGGGTTCAAGCGGGGAGCTGTTTTTT
TRBV20-1	many	TRBJ2-7	TRBD2	CSAIAGGVYEQYF	TGCAGTGCCATAGCGGGAGGAGTATACGAGCAGTACTTC
TRBV14	.	TRBJ2-1	.	CASSQDRGSVGTYNEQFF	TGTGCCAGCAGCCAAGATCGTGGGAGCGTAGGGACCTACAATGAGCAGTTCTTC
TRBV28	many	TRBJ2-2	.	CASSPNTGELFF	TGTGCCAGCAGCCCCAACACCGGGGAGCTGTTTTTT
TRBV6-2/TRBV6-3	many	TRBJ2-2	.	CASSRRDFNTGELFF	TGTGCCAGCAGCCGCCGGGACTTCAACACCGGGGAGCTGTTTTTT
TRBV5-1	many	TRBJ2-7	.	CASSQRPGGAAYEQYF	TGCGCCAGCAGCCAACGGCCGGGCGGTGCCGCCTACGAGCAGTACTTC
TRBV7-2	many	TRBJ2-3	.	CASSFRGALVPDTQYF	TGTGCCAGCAGCTTTAGGGGGGCGCTTGTCCCAGATACGCAGTATTTT
TRBV20-1	many	TRBJ2-1	.	CVGTFHNEQFF	TGCGTCGGTACCTTCCACAATGAGCAGTTCTTC
TRBV29-1	.	TRBJ2-7	.	CSVRGENYEQYF	TGCAGCGTCCGCGGGGAGAATTACGAGCAGTACTTC
TRBV5-1	many	TRBJ2-7	.	CASSSGNGGWEAHYEQYF	TGCGCCAGCAGCTCCGGAAATGGCGGTTGGGAGGCCCACTACGAGCAGTACTTC
TRBV29-1	many	TRBJ1-5	.	CSVEDSWGQPQHF	TGCAGCGTTGAAGATAGCTGGGGGCAGCCCCAGCATTTT
TRBV7-2	many	TRBJ2-3	.	CASSVRTVDTQYF	TGTGCCAGCAGCGTGCGGACGGTAGATACGCAGTATTTT
TRBV18	many	TRBJ1-3	.	CASSPLGPSSGNTIYF	TGTGCCAGCTCACCCCTGGGACCGAGCTCTGGAAACACCATATATTTT
TRBV6-2/TRBV6-3	many	TRBJ2-7	TRBD2	CASRIGTSGAYEQYF	TGTGCCAGCAGGATCGGGACTAGCGGAGCCTACGAGCAGTACTTC
TRBV2	many	TRBJ2-3	.	CASSLIRREDTQYF	TGTGCCAGCAGTCTAATACGGAGGGAAGATACGCAGTATTTT
TRBV5-1	medium-sized	TRBJ2-7	.	CASSLGGYEQYF	TGCGCCAGCAGCTTGGGAGGGTACGAGCAGTACTTC
TRBV2	few	TRBJ2-5	TRBD2	CAFSPFWTSGGEYQETQYF	TGTGCCTTCAGTCCTTTCTGGACTAGCGGGGGAGAATATCAAGAGACCCAGTACTTC
TRBV5-1	medium-sized	TRBJ2-1	.	CASSLSLNNEQFF	TGCGCCAGCAGCTTGAGTTTAAACAATGAGCAGTTCTTC
TRBV12-3/TRBV12-4	many	TRBJ2-7	TRBD1	CASSSRGTGGRGLSYEQYF	TGTGCCAGCAGTTCGCGGGGGACAGGGGGCAGGGGCCTTTCCTACGAGCAGTACTTC
TRBV20-1	many	TRBJ2-4	.	CSSTGTKNIQYF	TGCAGTAGTACAGGGACCAAAAACATTCAGTACTTC
TRBV6-4	many	TRBJ2-1	TRBD1	CASSRQGPSSIPPYNEQFF	TGTGCCAGCAGTCGACAGGGTCCCTCTTCTATACCCCCCTACAATGAGCAGTTCTTC
TRBV29-1	many	TRBJ2-1	.	CSVEGRSYNEQFF	TGCAGCGTTGAAGGGCGGTCCTACAATGAGCAGTTCTTC